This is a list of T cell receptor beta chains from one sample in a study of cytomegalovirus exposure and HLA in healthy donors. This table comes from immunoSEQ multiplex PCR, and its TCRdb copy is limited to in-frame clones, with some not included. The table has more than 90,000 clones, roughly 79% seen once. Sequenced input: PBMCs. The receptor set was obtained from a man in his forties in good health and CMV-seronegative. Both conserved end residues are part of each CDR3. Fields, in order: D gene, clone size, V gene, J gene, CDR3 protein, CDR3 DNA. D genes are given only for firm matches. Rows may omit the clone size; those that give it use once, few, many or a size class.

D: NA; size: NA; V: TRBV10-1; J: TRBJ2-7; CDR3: CASSGIKSGHRHEQYF; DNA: TGCGCCAGCAGCGGGATCAAATCGGGACACCGGCACGAGCAGTACTTC
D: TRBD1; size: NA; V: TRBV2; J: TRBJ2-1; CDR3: CASTQGANSYNEQFF; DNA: TGTGCCAGCACACAGGGGGCTAACTCCTACAATGAGCAGTTCTTC
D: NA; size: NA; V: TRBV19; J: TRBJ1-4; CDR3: CASRLTASNEKLFF; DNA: TGTGCCAGTAGACTGACAGCCTCAAATGAAAAACTGTTTTTT
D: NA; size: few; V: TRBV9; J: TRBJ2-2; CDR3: CASSVGGGTGELFF; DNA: TGTGCCAGCAGCGTAGGAGGGGGCACCGGGGAGCTGTTTTTT
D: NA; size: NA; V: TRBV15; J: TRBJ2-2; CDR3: CATSRGGNTGELFF; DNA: TGTGCCACCTCCCGAGGAGGGAACACCGGGGAGCTGTTTTTT
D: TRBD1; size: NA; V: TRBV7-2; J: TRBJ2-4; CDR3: CASSDRQGKNIQYF; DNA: TGTGCCAGCAGCGACCGACAGGGCAAAAACATTCAGTACTTC
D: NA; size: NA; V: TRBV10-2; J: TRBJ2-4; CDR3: CASSESTRGRDIQYF; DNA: TGCGCCAGCAGTGAGTCAACCAGGGGCAGGGACATTCAGTACTTC
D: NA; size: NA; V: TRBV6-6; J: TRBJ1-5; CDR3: CASSSPSMQPQHF; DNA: TGTGCCAGCAGCTCTCCTAGCATGCAGCCCCAGCATTTT
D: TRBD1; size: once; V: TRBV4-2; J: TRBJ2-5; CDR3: CASSHGTGGQETQYF; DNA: TGTGCCAGCAGCCATGGGACAGGGGGCCAAGAGACCCAGTACTTC
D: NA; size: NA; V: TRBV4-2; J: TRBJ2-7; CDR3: CASSQVGVYEQYF; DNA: TGTGCCAGCAGCCAAGTCGGAGTCTACGAGCAGTACTTC
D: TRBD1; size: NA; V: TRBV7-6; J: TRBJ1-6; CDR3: CASSSRSAGTGGDSPLHF; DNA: TGTGCCAGCAGCTCGAGGTCCGCCGGGACAGGGGGCGATTCACCCCTCCACTTT
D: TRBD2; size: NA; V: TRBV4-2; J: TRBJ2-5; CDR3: CASSQDSSGGEETQYF; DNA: TGTGCCAGCAGCCAAGATTCCAGCGGGGGAGAGGAGACCCAGTACTTC
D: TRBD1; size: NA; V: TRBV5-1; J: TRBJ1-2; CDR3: CASSRTGGVAGYTF; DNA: TGCGCCAGCAGCAGAACAGGGGGCGTTGCTGGCTACACCTTC
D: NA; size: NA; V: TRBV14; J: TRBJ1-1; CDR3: CASSQVIRLKAFF; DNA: TGTGCCAGCAGCCAAGTTATCAGACTAAAAGCTTTCTTT
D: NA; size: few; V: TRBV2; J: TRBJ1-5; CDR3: CASSGPQGGNQPQHF; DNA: TGTGCCAGCAGCGGACCCCAGGGCGGCAATCAGCCCCAGCATTTT
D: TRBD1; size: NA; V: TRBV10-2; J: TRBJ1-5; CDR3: CASSQDRFQPQHF; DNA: TGCGCCAGCAGTCAGGACAGGTTTCAGCCCCAGCATTTT
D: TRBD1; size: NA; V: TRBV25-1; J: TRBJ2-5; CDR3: CASSELGQGFPETQYF; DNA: TGTGCCAGCAGTGAATTAGGACAGGGTTTTCCAGAGACCCAGTACTTC
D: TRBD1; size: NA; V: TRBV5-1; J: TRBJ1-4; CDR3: CASSSGTGHEKLFF; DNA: TGCGCCAGCAGTTCCGGGACAGGGCACGAAAAACTGTTTTTT
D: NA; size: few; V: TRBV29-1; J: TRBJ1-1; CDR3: CSVELETEAFF; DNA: TGCAGCGTTGAATTGGAGACTGAAGCTTTCTTT
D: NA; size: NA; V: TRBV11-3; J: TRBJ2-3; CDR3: CASSLDRADTQYF; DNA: TGTGCCAGCAGCTTAGATCGGGCAGATACGCAGTATTTT
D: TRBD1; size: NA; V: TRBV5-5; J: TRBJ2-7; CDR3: CASSWAVGQGLIEQYF; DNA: TGTGCCAGCAGCTGGGCGGTGGGACAGGGTCTTATCGAGCAGTACTTC
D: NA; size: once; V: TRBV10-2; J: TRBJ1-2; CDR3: CASSLAPGPTHGYTF; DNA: TGCGCCAGCTCCTTGGCCCCAGGGCCTACCCATGGCTACACCTTC
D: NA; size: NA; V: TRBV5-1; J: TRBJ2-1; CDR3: CASKGGGGHNEQFF; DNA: TGCGCCAGCAAGGGCGGGGGCGGACACAATGAGCAGTTCTTC
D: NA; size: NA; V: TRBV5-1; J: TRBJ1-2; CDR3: CASSLRQGAYGYTF; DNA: TGCGCCAGCAGCTTGAGGCAGGGCGCCTATGGCTACACCTTC
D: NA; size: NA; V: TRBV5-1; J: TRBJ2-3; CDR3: CASSSTAYTDTQYF; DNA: TGCGCCAGCAGCTCCACAGCTTACACAGATACGCAGTATTTT
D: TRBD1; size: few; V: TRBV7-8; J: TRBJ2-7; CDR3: CASSSDALTGLGEQYF; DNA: TGTGCCAGCAGCTCCGATGCCCTGACAGGGTTAGGGGAGCAGTACTTC
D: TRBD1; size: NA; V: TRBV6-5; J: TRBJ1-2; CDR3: CASTRDRAQGGYTF; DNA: TGTGCCAGCACCCGGGACAGGGCCCAAGGTGGCTACACCTTC
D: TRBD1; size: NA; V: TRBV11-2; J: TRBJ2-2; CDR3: CASSPRTGGGGELFF; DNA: TGTGCCAGCAGCCCACGGACAGGGGGTGGCGGGGAGCTGTTTTTT
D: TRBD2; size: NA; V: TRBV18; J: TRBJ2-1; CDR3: CASSPLAGEYNEQFF; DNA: TGTGCCAGCTCACCACTAGCGGGGGAGTACAATGAGCAGTTCTTC
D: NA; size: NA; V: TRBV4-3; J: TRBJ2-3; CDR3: CASSQGGGAFNTDTQYF; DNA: TGCGCCAGCAGCCAAGGAGGGGGGGCATTCAACACAGATACGCAGTATTTT
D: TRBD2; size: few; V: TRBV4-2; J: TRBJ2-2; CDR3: CASSQAGGAGTGELFF; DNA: TGTGCCAGCAGCCAAGCCGGGGGGGCGGGAACCGGGGAGCTGTTTTTT
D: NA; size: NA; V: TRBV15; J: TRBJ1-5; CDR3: CATSRDGEYSNQPQHF; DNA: TGTGCCACCAGCAGAGACGGGGAGTATAGCAATCAGCCCCAGCATTTT
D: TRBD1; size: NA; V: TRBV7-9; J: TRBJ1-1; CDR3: CASSLGQGGATEAFF; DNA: TGTGCCAGCAGCTTAGGACAGGGCGGCGCCACTGAAGCTTTCTTT
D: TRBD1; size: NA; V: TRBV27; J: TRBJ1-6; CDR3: CASSRLTGGASPLHF; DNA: TGTGCCAGCAGTCGTCTCACAGGGGGCGCTTCCCCCCTCCACTTT
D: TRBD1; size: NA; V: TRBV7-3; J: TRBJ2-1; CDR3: CASSRETGGGNEQFF; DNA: TGTGCCAGCAGCCGCGAGACAGGGGGCGGCAATGAGCAGTTCTTC
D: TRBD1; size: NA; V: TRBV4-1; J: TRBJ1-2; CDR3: CASSQGDRGYGYTF; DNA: TGCGCCAGCAGCCAAGGCGACAGGGGCTATGGCTACACCTTC
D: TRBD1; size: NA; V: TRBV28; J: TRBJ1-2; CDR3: CASSLPSGGAKNGYTF; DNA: TGTGCCAGCAGTTTACCCTCAGGGGGCGCTAAAAATGGCTACACCTTC
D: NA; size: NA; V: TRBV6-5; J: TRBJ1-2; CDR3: CASSYTPDSYGYTF; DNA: TGTGCCAGCAGTTACACCCCGGACAGTTATGGCTACACCTTC
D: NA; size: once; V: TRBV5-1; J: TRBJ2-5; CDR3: CASSFSGAQETQYF; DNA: TGCGCCAGCAGCTTTAGCGGAGCCCAAGAGACCCAGTACTTC
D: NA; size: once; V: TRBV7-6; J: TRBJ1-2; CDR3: CASSHPRGRITF; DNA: TGTGCCAGCAGCCATCCTCGGGGTCGAATCACCTTC
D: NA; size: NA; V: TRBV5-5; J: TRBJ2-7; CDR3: CASSLRIDRPYEQYF; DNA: TGTGCCAGCAGCTTAAGGATCGACAGGCCCTACGAGCAGTACTTC
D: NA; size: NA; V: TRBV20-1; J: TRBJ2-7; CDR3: CSLASSYEQYF; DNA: TGCAGTCTCGCGTCGAGCTACGAGCAGTACTTC
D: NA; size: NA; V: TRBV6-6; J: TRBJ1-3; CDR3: CASSPRTGNTIYF; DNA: TGTGCCAGCAGTCCGCGGACTGGAAACACCATATATTTT
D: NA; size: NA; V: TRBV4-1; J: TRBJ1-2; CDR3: CASSPSTGPGKYGYTF; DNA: TGCGCCAGCAGCCCGTCGACAGGTCCGGGGAAGTATGGCTACACCTTC
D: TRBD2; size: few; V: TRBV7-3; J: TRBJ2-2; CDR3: CASSPGLARGFNTGELFF; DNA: TGTGCCAGCAGCCCAGGACTAGCGCGGGGATTTAACACCGGGGAGCTGTTTTTT
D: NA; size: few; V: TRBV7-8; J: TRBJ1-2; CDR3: CASSSQTNYGYTF; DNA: TGTGCCAGCAGCTCCCAAACTAACTATGGCTACACCTTC
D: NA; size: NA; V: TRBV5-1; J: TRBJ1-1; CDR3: CASSMFMNTEAFF; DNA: TGCGCCAGCAGCATGTTTATGAACACTGAAGCTTTCTTT
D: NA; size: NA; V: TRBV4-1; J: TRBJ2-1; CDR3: CASSPTSLDEQFF; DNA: TGCGCCAGCAGCCCGACTAGTTTGGATGAGCAGTTCTTC
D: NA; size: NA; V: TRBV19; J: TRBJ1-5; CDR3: CASSMGRYGNQPQHF; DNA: TGTGCCAGTAGTATGGGCAGGTACGGCAATCAGCCCCAGCATTTT
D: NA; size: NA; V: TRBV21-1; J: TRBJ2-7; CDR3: CASSKPRDRGQIRVYEQYF; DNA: TGTGCCAGCAGCAAACCCCGGGACAGGGGGCAGATTCGGGTCTACGAGCAGTACTTC
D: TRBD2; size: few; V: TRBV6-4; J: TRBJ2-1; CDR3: CASSDGAGAPNEQFF; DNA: TGTGCCAGCAGTGATGGAGCGGGGGCCCCCAATGAGCAGTTCTTC
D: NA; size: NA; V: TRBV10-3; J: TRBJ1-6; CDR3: CAIRGPNNSPLHF; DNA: TGTGCCATCAGGGGGCCTAACAATTCACCCCTCCACTTT
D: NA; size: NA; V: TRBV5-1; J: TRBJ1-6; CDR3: CASSSAFRQGHNSPLHF; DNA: TGCGCCAGCAGCTCCGCATTTCGGCAGGGGCATAATTCACCCCTCCACTTT
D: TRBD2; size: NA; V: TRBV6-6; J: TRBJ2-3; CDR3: CASSSPQAGEGDTQYF; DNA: TGTGCCAGCAGTTCCCCACAAGCGGGGGAAGGAGATACGCAGTATTTT
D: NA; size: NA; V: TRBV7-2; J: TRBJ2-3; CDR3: CASSTQGKRTDTQYF; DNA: TGTGCCAGCAGCACCCAGGGTAAACGGACAGATACGCAGTATTTT